The 30 T cell receptor beta chains below come from one sample, sequenced in a study of metastatic and nonmetastatic thyroid tumors. Thyroid surgery took place with no prior treatment in any patient. MiXCR re-clonotyped the PCR reads for TCRdb. The top ten clones hold under 30% of a sample with some 8,000 clones, roughly 25% of them seen once. Sequencing input: tumor tissue. The source is a female donor with papillary thyroid cancer or a benign thyroid nodule (not recorded which). Some clones in this sample may be carry-over from other donors' samples.

J is TRBJ1-6 and V is TRBV19; tentatively, D is TRBD1 (5 bases). The germline V gene has CDR1 LNHDA and CDR2 SQIVND (reference sequence). Trimming stripped 7 bases from V and 8 bases from J, with 18 bases between. This CDR3 has 15 residues. CDR3 nucleotide sequence: TGTGCCAGTAACAGACCGGGACTAAAGGATTCACCCCTCCACTTT. It is translated as CASNRPGLKDSPLHF.

This clone showed up just a few times. V is TRBV12-3 or TRBV12-4 and J is TRBJ2-7; D tentatively fits TRBD1 or TRBD2 (5 bases each). The CDR3 sequence is 14 residues long. The V gene lost 6 bases and the J gene lost 2 bases, with 14 bases spanning the gap. The CDR3 bases are TGTGCCAGCAGGCCCGGGACGGATACCTACGAGCAGTACTTC. Protein product: CASRPGTDTYEQYF.

This clone was counted ten times or more. The rearrangement joins TRBV20-1 to TRBJ2-4, with 8 nucleotides matching TRBD2. The V and J ends lost 2 bases and 11 bases, in that order; junction bases with no gene match: 11. Germline CDR1 and CDR2: DFQATT and SNEGSKA (reference sequence). The length of the CDR3 is 14 residues. The CDR3 DNA reads as TGCAGTGCTAGATTGTCGGGACTAGGAGTAGTTCAGTACTTC. As protein: CSARLSGLGVVQYF.

This clone was counted ten times or more. This chain uses TRBV20-1 with TRBJ1-4; possible D gene TRBD1, 5 bases. Trimming took 5 bases from V and 7 from J, leaving 14 bases between them. The CDR3 is 13 residues long. CDR1 is DFQATT, CDR2 SNEGSKA, per germline (reference sequence). The CDR3 nucleotides are TGCAGTGCTCCCGGGACCGAGCTTGAAAAACTGTTTTTT. This encodes CSAPGTELEKLFF.

The table lists this clone with a few counts. The chain has TRBV20-1 and TRBJ2-5; D may be TRBD2 (6 bases). V dropped 5 bases and J dropped 4 bases, with 17 bases sitting between them. The CDR3 is 14 residues long. Germline CDR1 DFQATT, CDR2 SNEGSKA (reference sequence). As DNA, the CDR3 is TGCAGTGCTGCAGGTCGGGAGACGTTAGAGACCCAGTACTTC. Translation gives CSAAGRETLETQYF.

The chain uses TRBV20-1 and TRBJ2-7; 10 bases fit TRBD1. V was clipped by 0 bases and J by 4 bases; unmatched bases: 9. This CDR3 is 16 amino acids long. Germline V gives CDR1 DFQATT, CDR2 SNEGSKA (reference sequence). As DNA, the CDR3 is TGCAGTGCTAGAGATCTAGGACAGGGGGTCGGGTACGAGCAGTACTTC. As protein: CSARDLGQGVGYEQYF.

Many counts were recorded for this clone. This sequence joins TRBV7-3 and TRBJ2-6; D may match TRBD1 or TRBD2 (5 bases each). V was clipped by 2 bases and J by 4 bases, with 12 bases between them. Germline V gene data show CDR1 as SGHTA and CDR2 as FQGTGA. CDR3 length: 16 residues. CDR3 amino acids: CASSLGGVAGANVLTF. The DNA of the CDR3 is TGTGCCAGCAGCTTAGGGGGAGTGGCGGGGGCCAACGTCCTGACTTTC.

This clone came up many times. The junction departs from the called germline gene at one end, perhaps through a read error. Additional DNA sequences in this sample encode the identical CDR3. This chain uses TRBV5-1 with TRBJ1-1; weak D call: TRBD1 (6 bases). Germline values: CDR1 SGHRS, CDR2 YFSETQ. The CDR3 length is 16 residues. CDR3 nucleotide sequence: TGCGCCAGCAGCTTGCTACTCAGGGGCGCGAACACTGAGGCTTTCTTT. Protein sequence: CASSLLLRGANTEAFF.

By proportion, this clone is medium-sized. The CDR3 bases are TGTGCCAGCAGTCTGGACAGGTCCGTAAATTCACCCCTCCACTTT. It specifies CASSLDRSVNSPLHF. V gene TRBV27 combines with J gene TRBJ1-6; 7 nucleotides match TRBD1. The V gene end was trimmed by 5 bases and the J gene end by 7 bases; junction bases not matched to a gene: 8. Germline assignment: CDR1 MNHEY and CDR2 SMNVEV (reference sequence). This CDR3 has 15 amino acids.

The table lists this clone with a few counts. The V gene is TRBV28, the J gene TRBJ1-6, with a possible D match to TRBD1 (5 bases). The germline V gene encodes CDR1 MDHEN and CDR2 SYDVKM. This CDR3 contains 15 residues. V gave up 7 bases and J gave up 8 bases, with 18 bases separating them. This CDR3 is CASILPRDGDSPLHF. The CDR3 coding sequence is TGTGCCAGCATCCTACCCCGGGACGGAGATTCACCCCTCCACTTT.

There are a few counts of this clone. V and J are TRBV28 and TRBJ2-6; D tentatively fits TRBD1 or TRBD2 (6 bases each). CDR3 size: 14 residues. Trimming removed 7 bases at V and 7 bases at J, with 14 bases between. The germline V gene has CDR1 MDHEN and CDR2 SYDVKM. CDR3 amino acids: CASTGGGGANVLTF. Written as DNA, the CDR3 is TGTGCCAGCACTGGAGGGGGAGGTGCCAACGTCCTGACTTTC.

By sample fraction, this clone is medium-sized. The chain uses TRBV2 and TRBJ1-2; D might be TRBD1 (6 bases). The CDR3 length is 13 residues. Trimming pared 6 bases from V and 2 bases from J, leaving 10 bases between. Germline lookup yields CDR1 SNHLY and CDR2 FYNNEI. CDR3 sequence (DNA): TGTGCCAGCAGCAGGGACAACAACTATGGCTACACCTTC. It specifies CASSRDNNYGYTF.

This clone was seen many times. This chain uses TRBV20-1 with TRBJ2-7; TRBD2 aligns across 11 bases. CDR1 is DFQATT and CDR2 is SNEGSKA in the germline V gene (reference sequence). Trimming removed 5 bases from V and 6 bases from J; junction bases left unmatched: 12. The CDR3 is made up of 15 amino acids. CDR3 sequence: CSAPPTSGGYVEQYF. The CDR3 DNA reads as TGCAGTGCTCCTCCCACTAGCGGGGGTTATGTCGAGCAGTACTTC.

By share of the sample, this clone is medium-sized. CDR3 protein: CASNRDTYSNQPQHF. CDR3 nucleotide sequence: TGTGCCAGCAACCGGGACACATATAGCAATCAGCCCCAGCATTTT. This sequence joins TRBV6-1 and TRBJ1-5, with D perhaps matching TRBD1 (6 bases). Trimming cost V 7 bases and J 0 bases, with 13 bases left between them. The CDR3 consists of 15 residues. Germline lookup yields CDR1 MNHNS and CDR2 SASEGT.

The chain has TRBV7-9 and TRBJ2-2; TRBD2 agrees at 7 bases. The CDR3 has 14 amino acids. The V gene's germline CDR1 is SEHNR and CDR2 FQNEAQ (reference sequence). Losses at the gene ends were 8 bases for V and 5 bases for J; bases not matched to a gene: 8. CDR3 sequence: CASVGAGNTGELFF. CDR3 DNA sequence: TGTGCCAGCGTGGGAGCGGGAAATACCGGGGAGCTGTTTTTT.

The gene calls are TRBV28 and TRBJ2-3; 9 positions agree with TRBD1. Germline trimming cut 6 bases from V and 0 bases from J; bases unmatched to any gene: 4. CDR3 length: 15 residues. Germline CDR1 reads MDHEN; CDR2 reads SYDVKM. CDR3 sequence (DNA): TGTGCCAGCAGGGGACAGGGATCTAGCACAGATACGCAGTATTTT. Translated, it gives CASRGQGSSTDTQYF.

This clone was seen many times. The rearrangement links TRBV7-9 to TRBJ2-2; 7 bases fit TRBD2. Germline V gene lookup returns CDR1 SEHNR and CDR2 FQNEAQ (reference sequence). V shed 7 bases and J 1 base; nucleotides not matched to a gene: 6. The CDR3 has 15 amino acids. The CDR3 region has the DNA TGTGCCAGCACCACTAGCGTCTTGAACACCGGGGAGCTGTTTTTT. Its protein product is CASTTSVLNTGELFF.

This clone was detected ten times or more. The rearrangement joins TRBV7-8 to TRBJ2-1; D perhaps matches TRBD2 (6 bases). Trimming took 6 bases from V and 3 from J, leaving 15 bases between them. The CDR3 is 15 amino acids. In germline, CDR1 is SGHVS, CDR2 FQNEAQ. CDR3 DNA: TGTGCCAGCAGTTTTTTTGGGGGGATCTACAATGAGCAGTTCTTC. Protein: CASSFFGGIYNEQFF.

The chain carries TRBV5-1 and TRBJ2-7, with D tentatively TRBD1 or TRBD2 (6 bases each). CDR3 length: 17 amino acids. Germline V gene lookup returns CDR1 SGHRS and CDR2 YFSETQ. V was trimmed by 3 bases and J by 0 bases, leaving 19 bases between them. CDR3 region: CASSYFSGATSSYEQYF. The CDR3 nucleotides read TGCGCCAGCAGCTATTTTTCGGGGGCAACAAGCTCCTACGAGCAGTACTTC. Using reference TRBV5-1 and TRBJ2-7 for the parts outside the CDR3, the full variable domain is KAGVTQTPRYLIKTRGQQVTLSCSPISGHRSVSWYQQTPGQGLQFLFEYFSETQRNKGNFPGRFSGRQFSNSRSEMNVSTLELGDSALYLCASSYFSGATSSYEQYFGPGTRLTVT.

Within the sample, this clone is medium-sized. The J gene is TRBJ1-2, the V gene TRBV20-1; 7 nucleotides line up with TRBD1. CDR1 and CDR2 (germline): DFQATT, SNEGSKA (reference sequence). The CDR3 length is 13 residues. V was pared by 3 bases and J by 4 bases, with 5 bases of the junction left unmatched. The DNA of the CDR3 is TGCAGTGCTAGTAGCTGGGACAGCTATGGCTACACCTTC. Amino acid sequence: CSASSWDSYGYTF.

This clone appeared many times. The chain is built from TRBV20-1 and TRBJ1-1, with 7 bases identical to TRBD1. The V gene's germline CDR1 is DFQATT and CDR2 SNEGSKA (reference sequence). J gave up 1 base and V 6 bases, and 5 bases lay outside the gene matches. CDR3 size: 13 residues. The CDR3 loop is CSATGTANTEAFF. The CDR3 nucleotides read TGCAGTGCCACCGGGACAGCGAACACTGAAGCTTTCTTT.

The gene calls are TRBV12-3 or TRBV12-4 and TRBJ2-4, with D possibly being TRBD1 (5 bases). The CDR3 is 13 amino acids. The ends were cut back, 6 bases at V and 8 bases at J, with 14 bases in the middle. CDR3 region: CASRSGNRDIQYF. CDR3 in DNA: TGTGCCAGCAGGTCAGGGAATCGAGACATTCAGTACTTC.

This clone turned up a few times. This sequence joins TRBV12-3 or TRBV12-4 and TRBJ1-1; D is ambiguous. Deletions cut 4 bases from V and 3 bases from J, with 6 bases between. The CDR3 runs to 12 residues. CDR3 nucleotide sequence: TGTGCCAGCAGTTACTGGGACACTGAAGCTTTCTTT. It encodes CASSYWDTEAFF.

The chain uses TRBV20-1 and TRBJ2-1; D is ambiguous. The CDR3 loop spans 12 amino acids. Trimming pared 4 bases from V and 5 bases from J, leaving 9 bases between. Germline V lookup: CDR1 DFQATT, CDR2 SNEGSKA (reference sequence). This CDR3 is CSATRHDNEQFF. The CDR3, as DNA: TGCAGTGCTACTAGGCATGACAATGAGCAGTTCTTC.

This sequence joins TRBV7-9 and TRBJ2-2; possible D gene TRBD1, 5 bases. Trimming removed 1 base at V and 5 bases at J, with 11 bases between. Germline V CDR1 and CDR2: SEHNR, FQNEAQ (reference sequence). The CDR3 covers 15 residues. The CDR3 reads CASSLVDRLTGELFF. The CDR3 DNA is TGTGCCAGCAGCTTAGTAGACAGATTAACCGGGGAGCTGTTTTTT.

With regard to this clone: The junction and the germline gene differ at one end; a read error may be behind it. V is TRBV5-1 and J is TRBJ1-1, with TRBD1 as a possible D gene (5 bases). The CDR3 consists of 14 residues. CDR1 and CDR2 from the germline V gene are SGHRS and YFSETQ. Here the CDR3 DNA reads TGCGCCAGCAGCTTGAGGGGCGGGAACACTGAAGCTTTTTTT. Its protein product is CASSLRGGNTEAFF.

V usage is TRBV9 and J usage is TRBJ2-1; 12 positions match TRBD2. The CDR3 is 15 amino acids. V trimming: 5 bases; J trimming: 9 bases; junction bases outside the gene matches: 9. Germline V lookup: CDR1 SGDLS, CDR2 YYNGEE. The CDR3 DNA sequence: TGTGCCAGCAGTCGTGAGACTAGCGGGAGTAGTGAGCAGTTCTTC. Translation: CASSRETSGSSEQFF. The full variable domain, completed using reference TRBV9 and TRBJ2-1, is DSGVTQTPKHLITATGQRVTLRCSPRSGDLSVYWYQQSLDQGLQFLIQYYNGEERAKGNILERFSAQQFPDLHSELNLSSLELGDSALYFCASSRETSGSSEQFFGPGTRLTVL.

This clone is medium-sized (0.01 to 0.1%) within its sample. The V and J genes are TRBV6-1 and TRBJ2-1; 11 nucleotides align to TRBD2. J gave up 6 bases and V 7 bases, and 8 bases lay outside the gene matches. The CDR3 contains 15 residues. In germline, CDR1 is MNHNS, CDR2 SASEGT. This CDR3 reads CASILAGGVGNEQFF. The CDR3 bases are TGTGCCAGCATCCTAGCGGGAGGCGTGGGCAATGAGCAGTTCTTC.

This clone is termed medium-sized. This rearrangement joins TRBV6-1 to TRBJ1-5; D is unresolved. The V gene's germline CDR1 is MNHNS and CDR2 SASEGT. The CDR3 contains 15 residues. V was pared by 1 base and J by 6 bases, with 13 bases between. The CDR3 nucleotides read TGTGCCAGCAGTGAAGGAGACGGTTTCTCTCAGCCCCAGCATTTT. Translating gives CASSEGDGFSQPQHF.

This clone was counted a few times. CDR3 sequence (DNA): TGTGCCACCTCCCTTCTGACAGGGATCACTGAAGCTTTCTTT. This translates into CATSLLTGITEAFF. The chain is built from TRBV28 and TRBJ1-1, with 7 positions matching TRBD1. Per germline, CDR1 MDHEN and CDR2 SYDVKM. CDR3 length: 14 residues. V shed 10 bases and J 4 bases; nucleotides not matched to a gene: 12.